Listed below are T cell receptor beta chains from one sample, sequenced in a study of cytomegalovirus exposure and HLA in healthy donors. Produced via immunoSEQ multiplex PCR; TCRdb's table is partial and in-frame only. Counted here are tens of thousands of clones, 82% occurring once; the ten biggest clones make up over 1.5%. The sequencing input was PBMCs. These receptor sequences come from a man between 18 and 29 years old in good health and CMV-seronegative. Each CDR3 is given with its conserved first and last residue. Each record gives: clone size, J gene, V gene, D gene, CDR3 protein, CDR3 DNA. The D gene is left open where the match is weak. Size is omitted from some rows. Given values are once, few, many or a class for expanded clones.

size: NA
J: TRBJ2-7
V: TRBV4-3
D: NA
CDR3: CASSQGRTEGLEQYF
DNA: TGCGCCAGCAGCCAAGGCCGGACAGAAGGTCTTGAGCAGTACTTC

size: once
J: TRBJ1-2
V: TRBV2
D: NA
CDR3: CASRRLSDGYTF
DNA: TGTGCCAGCAGGAGGTTGAGCGATGGCTACACCTTC

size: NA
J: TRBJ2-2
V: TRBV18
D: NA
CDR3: CASSPPSRAGELFF
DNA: TGTGCCAGCTCACCTCCGTCGAGAGCCGGGGAGCTGTTTTTT

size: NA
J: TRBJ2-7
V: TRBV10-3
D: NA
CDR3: CAISDRDKSYEQYF
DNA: TGTGCCATCAGTGATAGGGACAAGTCCTACGAGCAGTACTTC

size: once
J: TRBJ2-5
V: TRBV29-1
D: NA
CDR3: CSVGGLEQTQYF
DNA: TGCAGCGTTGGTGGGCTCGAACAGACCCAGTACTTC

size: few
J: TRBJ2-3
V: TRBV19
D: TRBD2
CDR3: CASSNLAEFTDTQYF
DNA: TGTGCCAGTAGTAATCTAGCGGAGTTCACAGATACGCAGTATTTT

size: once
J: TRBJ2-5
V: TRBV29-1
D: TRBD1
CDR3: CSVDRITGEIQETQYF
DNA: TGCAGCGTTGACAGGATTACAGGGGAGATCCAAGAGACCCAGTACTTC

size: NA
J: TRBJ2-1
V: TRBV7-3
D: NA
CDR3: CASSLIPGEHKFF
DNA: TGTGCCAGCAGCTTAATCCCGGGAGAGCATAAGTTCTTC

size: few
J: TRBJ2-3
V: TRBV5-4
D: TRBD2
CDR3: CASSASGRIGTQYF
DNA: TGTGCCAGCAGCGCTAGCGGGAGGATCGGTACGCAGTATTTT

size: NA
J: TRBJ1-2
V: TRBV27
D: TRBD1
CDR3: CASSFGQNWDRARGYTF
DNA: TGTGCCAGCAGTTTTGGGCAAAATTGGGACAGGGCGCGTGGCTACACCTTC

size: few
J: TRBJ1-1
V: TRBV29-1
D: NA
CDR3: CSVEDTTGRAEAFF
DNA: TGCAGCGTTGAAGATACGACGGGGAGGGCTGAAGCTTTCTTT

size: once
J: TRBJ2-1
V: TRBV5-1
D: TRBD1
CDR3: CASSSPGTVFYNEQFF
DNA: TGCGCCAGCAGCTCTCCAGGGACAGTATTCTACAATGAGCAGTTCTTC

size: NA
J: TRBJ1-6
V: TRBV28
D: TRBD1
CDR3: CASSLSEGLGTVYNSPLHF
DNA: TGTGCCAGCAGTTTATCTGAGGGGCTGGGGACAGTCTATAATTCACCCCTCCACTTT

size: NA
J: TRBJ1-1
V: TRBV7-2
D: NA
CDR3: CASSEGRQGTEAFF
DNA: TGTGCCAGCAGCGAGGGGAGGCAGGGCACTGAAGCTTTCTTT

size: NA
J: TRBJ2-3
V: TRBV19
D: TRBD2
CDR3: CASSTPALAGGFTDTQYF
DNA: TGTGCCAGTAGTACGCCGGCTCTAGCGGGAGGGTTCACAGATACGCAGTATTTT

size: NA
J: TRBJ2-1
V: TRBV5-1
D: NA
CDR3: CASSLGDDYNEQFF
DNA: TGCGCCAGCAGCTTGGGCGATGACTACAATGAGCAGTTCTTC

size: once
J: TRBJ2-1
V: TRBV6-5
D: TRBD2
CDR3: CASSYLAGVKNEQFF
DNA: TGTGCCAGCAGTTACCTAGCGGGTGTGAAAAATGAGCAGTTCTTC

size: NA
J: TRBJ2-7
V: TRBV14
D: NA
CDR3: CASSQRGGQYF
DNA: TGTGCCAGCAGCCAGCGGGGCGGGCAGTACTTC

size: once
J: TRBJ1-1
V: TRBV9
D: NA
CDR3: CASSVSGHLNTEAFF
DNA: TGTGCCAGCAGCGTCTCGGGACACCTGAACACTGAAGCTTTCTTT

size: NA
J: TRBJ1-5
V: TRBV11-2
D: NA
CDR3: CASSPGLPRQPQHF
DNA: TGTGCCAGCAGCCCTGGACTGCCACGACAGCCCCAGCATTTT

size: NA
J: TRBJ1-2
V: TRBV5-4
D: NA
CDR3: CASSLGIRDYGYTF
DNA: TGTGCCAGCAGCTTGGGTATCCGAGACTATGGCTACACCTTC

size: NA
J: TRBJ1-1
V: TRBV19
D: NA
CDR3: CASSIGGARGTEAFF
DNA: TGTGCCAGTAGTATAGGGGGCGCCAGGGGCACTGAAGCTTTCTTT

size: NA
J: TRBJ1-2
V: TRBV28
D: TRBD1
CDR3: CASSSEGQGYGYTF
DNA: TGTGCCAGCAGTTCCGAGGGACAGGGCTATGGCTACACCTTC

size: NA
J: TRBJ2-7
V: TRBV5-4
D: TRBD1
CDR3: CASSSRGTGAYEQYF
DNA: TGTGCCAGCAGCAGTCGCGGGACAGGGGCCTACGAGCAGTACTTC

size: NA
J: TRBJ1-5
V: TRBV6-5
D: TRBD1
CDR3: CASRRTGTQPQHF
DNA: TGTGCCAGCCGCCGGACAGGGACCCAGCCCCAGCATTTT

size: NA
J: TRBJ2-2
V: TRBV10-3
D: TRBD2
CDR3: CAISPRGLAGAGELFF
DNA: TGTGCCATCAGCCCAAGGGGACTAGCGGGAGCCGGGGAGCTGTTTTTT

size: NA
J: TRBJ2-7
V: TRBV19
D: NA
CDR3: CASSIGLPYEQYF
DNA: TGTGCCAGTAGTATAGGGCTGCCGTACGAGCAGTACTTC

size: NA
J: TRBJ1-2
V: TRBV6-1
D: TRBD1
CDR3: CASSPGRGLNYGYTF
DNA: TGTGCCAGCAGCCCAGGCAGGGGGCTGAACTATGGCTACACCTTC

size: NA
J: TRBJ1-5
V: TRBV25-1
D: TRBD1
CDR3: CASSRQGAVEPQHF
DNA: TGTGCCAGCAGCCGACAGGGGGCAGTGGAGCCCCAGCATTTT

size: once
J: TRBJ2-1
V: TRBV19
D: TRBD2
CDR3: CASSSRRASGIYNEQFF
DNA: TGTGCCAGTAGTAGTCGGAGGGCTAGCGGGATTTACAATGAGCAGTTCTTC

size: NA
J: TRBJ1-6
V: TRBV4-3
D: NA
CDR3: CASSLTRAGISPLHF
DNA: TGCGCCAGCAGCTTGACCCGAGCGGGTATCTCACCCCTCCACTTT

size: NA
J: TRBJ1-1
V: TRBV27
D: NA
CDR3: CASKMQGRNTEAFF
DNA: TGTGCCAGCAAAATGCAGGGCAGGAACACTGAAGCTTTCTTT

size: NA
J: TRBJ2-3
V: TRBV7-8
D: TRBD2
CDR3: CASSSLAASGGLTDTQYF
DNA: TGTGCCAGCAGCTCCCTGGCCGCTAGCGGGGGACTCACAGATACGCAGTATTTT

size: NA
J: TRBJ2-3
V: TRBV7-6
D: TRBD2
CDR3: CASSPRPGGATDTQYF
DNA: TGTGCCAGCAGCCCCCGGCCCGGGGGGGCAACAGATACGCAGTATTTT

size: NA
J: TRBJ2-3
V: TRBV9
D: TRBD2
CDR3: CASSVEPSGRALDTQYF
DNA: TGTGCCAGCAGCGTAGAGCCTAGCGGGAGGGCCTTAGATACGCAGTATTTT

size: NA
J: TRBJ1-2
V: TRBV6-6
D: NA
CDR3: CASSYSQAPYGYTF
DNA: TGTGCCAGCAGTTACTCCCAGGCCCCCTATGGCTACACCTTC

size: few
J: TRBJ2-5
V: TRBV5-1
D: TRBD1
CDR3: CASSKQGALETQYF
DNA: TGCGCCAGCAGCAAACAGGGGGCCCTGGAGACCCAGTACTTC

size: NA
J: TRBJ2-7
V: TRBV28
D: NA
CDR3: CASSSRQAPTYEQYF
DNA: TGTGCCAGCAGTTCGCGACAGGCCCCAACCTACGAGCAGTACTTC

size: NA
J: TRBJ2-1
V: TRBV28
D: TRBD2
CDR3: CASGTSGKFF
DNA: TGTGCCAGCGGTACTAGCGGGAAGTTCTTC

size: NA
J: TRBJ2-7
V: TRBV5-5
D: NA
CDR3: CASSFRGTLGNEQYF
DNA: TGTGCCAGCAGCTTTAGGGGGACCCTCGGGAACGAGCAGTACTTC

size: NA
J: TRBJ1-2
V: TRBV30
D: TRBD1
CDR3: CAWSINRGSVYGYTF
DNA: TGTGCCTGGTCGATAAACAGGGGATCCGTCTATGGCTACACCTTC

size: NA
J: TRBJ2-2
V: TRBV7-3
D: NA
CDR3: CASSPPGTGELFF
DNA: TGTGCCAGCAGCCCACCGGGTACCGGGGAGCTGTTTTTT

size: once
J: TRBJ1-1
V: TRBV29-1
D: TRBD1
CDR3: CSVEGQGTEAFF
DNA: TGCAGCGTTGAGGGACAGGGTACTGAAGCTTTCTTT

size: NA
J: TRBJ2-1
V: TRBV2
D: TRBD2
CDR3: CASSVLAGLDEQFF
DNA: TGTGCCAGCAGTGTTCTAGCGGGGTTGGATGAGCAGTTCTTC

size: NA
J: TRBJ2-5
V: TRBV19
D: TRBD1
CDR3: CASGPQGGKTQYF
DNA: TGTGCCAGTGGACCACAGGGGGGAAAGACCCAGTACTTC

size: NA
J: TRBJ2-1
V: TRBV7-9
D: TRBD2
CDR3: CARGVNNEQFF
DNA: TGTGCCCGGGGGGTAAACAATGAGCAGTTCTTC

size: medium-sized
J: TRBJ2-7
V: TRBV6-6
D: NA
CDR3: CASSYSDSSYEQYF
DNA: TGTGCCAGCAGTTACTCGGACAGCTCCTACGAGCAGTACTTC

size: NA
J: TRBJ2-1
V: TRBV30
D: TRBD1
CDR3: CAWATGALYNEQFF
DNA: TGTGCCTGGGCGACAGGGGCCCTCTACAATGAGCAGTTCTTC

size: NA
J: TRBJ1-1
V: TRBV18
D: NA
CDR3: CASSPAGAGTIEAFF
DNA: TGTGCCAGCTCACCAGCAGGGGCAGGAACAATTGAAGCTTTCTTT